The 30 T cell receptor beta chains given below trace back to one sample, sequenced in a study of metastatic and nonmetastatic thyroid tumors. No patient had received any treatment before thyroid surgery. TCRdb re-clonotyped the PCR reads through MiXCR. The top ten hold roughly 15% of the sample, which has roughly 40,000 clones, about 19% seen once. Sequencing was performed on tumor tissue. These receptors all come from a female donor with papillary thyroid cancer or a benign thyroid nodule (not recorded which). Some clones in this sample may be carry-over from other donors' samples.

The J gene is TRBJ2-5, the V gene TRBV11-2; D remains unclear. Germline V gene data show CDR1 as SGHAT and CDR2 as FQNNGV. The CDR3 is made up of 11 amino acids. Trimming cost V 5 bases and J 5 bases, with 6 bases left between them. The CDR3 coding sequence is TGTGCCAGCAGCATAGGGGAGACCCAGTACTTC. Its protein product is CASSIGETQYF.

This clone was seen ten or more times. The V call is TRBV6-1, the J call TRBJ1-1; perhaps TRBD1 as D (5 bases). CDR1 and CDR2 (germline): MNHNS, SASEGT. The CDR3 contains 15 residues. Trimming removed 6 bases at V and 5 bases at J, with 19 bases between. The CDR3 reads CASSNEGRGATEAFF. The CDR3 nucleotides read TGTGCCAGCAGCAATGAAGGTAGAGGGGCAACTGAAGCTTTCTTT.

At least ten counts were recorded for this clone. The chain carries TRBV10-1 and TRBJ2-7; TRBD2 might be the D (5 bases). The V and J ends lost 5 bases and 0 bases respectively, with 11 bases between them. Per germline, CDR1 WNHNN and CDR2 SYGVQD (reference sequence). The CDR3 covers 14 residues. Here the CDR3 reads CASSPTGSSYEQYF. The CDR3, as DNA: TGCGCCAGCAGTCCGACGGGAAGCTCCTACGAGCAGTACTTC.

Remarks on this clone: It may be a read error: a sequence one base away is much more abundant. This rearrangement joins TRBV2 to TRBJ2-5; TRBD2 is a possible D gene (5 bases). CDR3 length: 13 amino acids. V was clipped by 10 bases and J by 4 bases, with 16 bases between them. Per the germline V gene, CDR1 is SNHLY and CDR2 is FYNNEI. The chain's CDR3 is CAIALARSETQYF. The DNA of the CDR3 is TGTGCCATCGCGCTAGCTAGATCAGAGACCCAGTACTTC. Based on the CDR3 plus reference TRBV2 and TRBJ2-5, the full variable domain is EPEVTQTPSHQVTQMGQEVILRCVPISNHLYFYWYRQILGQKVEFLVSFYNNEISEKSEIFDDQFSVERPDGSNFTLKIRSTKLEDSAMYFCAIALARSETQYFGPGTRLLVL.

A single count supports this clone. For the CDR3, the DNA is TGCAGTGCTAGAGATCCGTCGGGAGGGAGGAACGAGCAGTACTTC. Amino acid sequence: CSARDPSGGRNEQYF. The rearrangement joins TRBV20-1 to TRBJ2-7, with 8 bases matching TRBD2. The length of the CDR3 is 15 residues. Germline CDR1 is DFQATT and CDR2 is SNEGSKA (reference sequence). Trimming at V came to 0 bases and at J to 5 bases, leaving 9 bases not matched to a gene.

The table lists this clone with many counts. The genes are TRBV5-1 and TRBJ2-6; D unclear. Trimming removed 3 bases at V and 0 bases at J, with 10 bases between. CDR3 length: 16 amino acids. CDR1 is SGHRS and CDR2 is YFSETQ in the germline V gene. The CDR3 protein is CASSWQANSGANVLTF. The DNA for the CDR3 is TGCGCCAGCAGCTGGCAGGCGAACTCTGGGGCCAACGTCCTGACTTTC.

Regarding this clone: The conserved phenylalanine or tryptophan normally closing the CDR3 is absent here, so this likely arose from a read error. The chain combines TRBV11-2 with TRBJ2-1; TRBD2 might be the D (7 bases). V lost 5 bases and J 5 bases, leaving 19 bases between the germline ends. The CDR3 consists of 16 residues. The V gene's germline CDR1 is SGHAT and CDR2 FQNNGV. The CDR3 loop reads CASSPWVGGGNNEQFL. In nucleotides, the CDR3 is TGTGCCAGCAGCCCGTGGGTGGGAGGGGGAAACAATGAGCAGTTCCTC.

Points on this clone: One junction end does not reproduce the germline sequence, and a read error may be involved. This rearrangement joins TRBV6-2 or TRBV6-3 to TRBJ2-6, with D possibly TRBD1 on 5 matching bases. This CDR3 has 18 residues. Germline lookup yields CDR1 MNHEY and CDR2 SVGEGT. The CDR3 DNA sequence: TGTGCCAGCATTTATTGGCAAGTGACAGCCTCTGGGCCCAACGTCCTGACTTTC. Translated: CASIYWQVTASGPNVLTF.

This clone was seen a handful of times. V gene TRBV6-1 combines with J gene TRBJ2-5, with 7 bases matching TRBD1. Germline assignment: CDR1 MNHNS and CDR2 SASEGT. This CDR3 has 13 residues. V gave up 8 bases and J gave up 2 bases; unmatched junction bases: 5. CDR3 nucleotides: TGTGCCAGCCGAGACAGGGCTCAAGAGACCCAGTACTTC. Translation: CASRDRAQETQYF.

At least ten counts were recorded for this clone. The V call is TRBV11-2, the J call TRBJ2-7; D is unresolved. The CDR3 is 13 residues long. V lost 1 base and J 9 bases, leaving 13 bases between the germline ends. Germline V CDR1 and CDR2: SGHAT, FQNNGV. Here the CDR3 DNA reads TGTGCCAGCAGCTTAGTTGTGTCATCAGGGCAGTACTTC. This sequence encodes CASSLVVSSGQYF.

This clone was seen at least ten times. The chain recombines TRBV20-1 with TRBJ2-2; possible D gene TRBD1, 6 bases. CDR1 is DFQATT and CDR2 is SNEGSKA in the germline V gene (reference sequence). Trimming shortened V by 6 bases and J by 7 bases, and 21 bases separated the two germline ends. The CDR3 extends over 15 amino acids. CDR3: CSAAAKGQRHGELFF. CDR3 nucleotide sequence: TGCAGTGCCGCCGCTAAAGGACAGCGTCACGGGGAGCTGTTTTTT.

The chain links TRBV4-2 to TRBJ2-1; tentatively, D is TRBD1 (5 bases). This CDR3 is 16 amino acids long. CDR1 and CDR2 from the germline V gene are LGHNA and YNFKEQ. The V and J ends lost 1 base and 6 bases respectively, with 16 bases between them. This CDR3 reads CASSQGVLQGFNEQFF. The CDR3 DNA reads as TGTGCCAGCAGCCAAGGTGTCCTTCAGGGCTTCAATGAGCAGTTCTTC.

The gene calls are TRBV20-1 and TRBJ2-7; D possibly uses TRBD1 or TRBD2 (6 bases each). Germline CDR1 and CDR2: DFQATT and SNEGSKA (reference sequence). The CDR3 extends over 13 amino acids. The CDR3: CSGLGGTPYEQYF. The CDR3 DNA reads as TGCAGCGGACTGGGCGGGACACCCTACGAGCAGTACTTC.

This clone was counted ten times or more. Other DNA sequences in the same sample also yield this CDR3. The J gene is TRBJ1-1, the V gene TRBV12-3 or TRBV12-4; 7 bases are a match to TRBD1. The CDR3 has 12 residues. V trimming: 5 bases; J trimming: 7 bases; junction bases outside the gene matches: 4. The CDR3 coding sequence is TGTGCCAGCAGTAACCGGGACAGTGAAGCTTTCTTT. Its protein product is CASSNRDSEAFF.

The sample holds many counts of this clone. The CDR3 coding sequence is TGTGCCAGCACCATAGGGCAGGGGTATGGCTACACCTTC. As protein: CASTIGQGYGYTF. This sequence joins TRBV12-3 or TRBV12-4 and TRBJ1-2; TRBD1 is a possible D gene (6 bases). Trimming stripped 7 bases from V and 5 bases from J, with 14 bases between. The CDR3 contains 13 residues.

There are many counts of this clone. This chain joins TRBV6-1 and TRBJ1-2, with TRBD1 as a possible D gene (5 bases). CDR3 size: 13 residues. CDR1 is MNHNS and CDR2 is SASEGT in the germline V gene. With 6 bases removed from V and 4 bases from J, the gap between germline ends came to 12 bases. The CDR3 reads CASRTGTLYGYTF. The CDR3 nucleotides are TGTGCCAGCAGGACCGGGACGCTCTATGGCTACACCTTC.

This clone was counted ten times or more. The V and J genes are TRBV5-1 and TRBJ1-2; the D is unclear. CDR1 and CDR2 (germline): SGHRS, YFSETQ. V was pared by 0 bases and J by 4 bases, with 16 bases between. The CDR3 is 16 amino acids. CDR3 sequence reads: CASSLGPGRTIYGYTF. The DNA of the CDR3 is TGCGCCAGCAGCTTGGGTCCGGGGAGGACCATCTATGGCTACACCTTC.

This clone is categorized as medium-sized. The rearrangement links TRBV6-1 to TRBJ2-1; D possibly uses TRBD1 or TRBD2 (5 bases each). This CDR3 has 14 residues. Trimming removed 7 bases at V and 4 bases at J, with 14 bases between. The germline V gene has CDR1 MNHNS and CDR2 SASEGT. CDR3 region: CASNRDRDYNEQFF. Here the CDR3 DNA reads TGTGCCAGCAACCGGGACCGCGATTACAATGAGCAGTTCTTC.

This clone was picked up many times. The V call is TRBV27, the J call TRBJ1-2; D might be TRBD1 (5 bases). CDR3 length: 14 amino acids. Per the germline V gene, CDR1 is MNHEY and CDR2 is SMNVEV (reference sequence). Between the trimmed V and J ends, which lost 1 base and 3 bases, there was a span of 9 bases. The CDR3 DNA is TGTGCCAGCAGTTTATTGGGGGGGGACTATGGCTACACCTTC. Translating it yields CASSLLGGDYGYTF.

In this sample, this clone turned up a few times. Possible read error: a much larger clone is one base away. V and J are TRBV19 and TRBJ2-3, with 8 bases aligning to TRBD2. The CDR3 covers 13 residues. V gave up 8 bases and J gave up 6 bases; unmatched junction bases: 7. The V gene's germline CDR1 is LNHDA and CDR2 SQIVND (reference sequence). The CDR3 nucleotides are TGTGCCAGTCGGCTAACGGGGGGGGATACGCAGTATTTT. It is translated as CASRLTGGDTQYF.

In this sample, this clone turned up many times. The same CDR3 is also encoded by other DNA sequences in this sample. V gene TRBV9 combines with J gene TRBJ1-3; the D is unclear. Germline lookup yields CDR1 SGDLS and CDR2 YYNGEE. The CDR3 loop spans 15 amino acids. V was clipped by 4 bases and J by 0 bases, with 11 bases between them. DNA for the CDR3: TGTGCCAGCAGCCGAGGCGGGAACTCTGGAAACACCATATATTTT. Translation gives CASSRGGNSGNTIYF.

This clone came up many times. The chain employs TRBV30 and TRBJ1-1; 9 bases line up with TRBD1. This CDR3 contains 14 residues. Losses at the gene ends were 5 bases for V and 1 base for J; bases not matched to a gene: 5. Germline-derived CDR1 and CDR2 are GTSNPN and SVGIG (reference sequence). The CDR3 is CAWGQGIQNTEAFF. DNA for the CDR3: TGTGCCTGGGGACAGGGGATACAGAACACTGAAGCTTTCTTT.

This clone was detected ten times or more. The J gene is TRBJ2-1, the V gene TRBV6-5; the D gene is possibly TRBD2 (5 bases). The CDR3 length is 11 residues. The V and J ends lost 2 bases and 9 bases respectively, with 5 bases between them. Germline V CDR1 and CDR2: MNHEY, SVGAGI. The CDR3, as DNA: TGTGCCAGCAGTTACGGGAGTGAGCAGTTCTTC. Protein: CASSYGSEQFF.

This clone was recorded a few times. The genes are TRBV28 and TRBJ2-2; the D gene is possibly TRBD2 (6 bases). V lost 6 bases and J lost 1, with 12 bases in between. The CDR3 is 15 residues long. The germline V gene encodes CDR1 MDHEN and CDR2 SYDVKM. The CDR3, as DNA: TGTGCCAGCAGCTCCAGGAGGGAGAACACCGGGGAGCTGTTTTTT. This codes for CASSSRRENTGELFF.

This clone was observed many times. The rearrangement uses TRBV20-1 and TRBJ1-6, with D uncertain. Trimming took 1 base from V and 7 from J, leaving 20 bases between them. There are 17 residues in the CDR3. Germline CDR1 DFQATT, CDR2 SNEGSKA (reference sequence). The CDR3 sequence: CSARAGRRVQLNSPLHF. The CDR3 DNA reads TGCAGTGCTAGAGCTGGCAGGCGCGTCCAGTTGAATTCACCCCTCCACTTT.

With respect to this clone: Compared with germline, one end of the junction differs, possibly owing to a read error. This sample also contains other DNA sequences that code for the same CDR3. The rearrangement joins TRBV20-1 to TRBJ2-1, with 7 nucleotides matching TRBD2. The length of the CDR3 is 14 residues. The germline V gene has CDR1 DFQATT and CDR2 SNEGSKA (reference sequence). The CDR3 DNA follows: TGCAGTGCTAGAGGGACGGGGGGTCCCGTTGAGCAATTCTTC. It translates to CSARGTGGPVEQFF.

This clone was recorded many times. The chain is built from TRBV7-2 and TRBJ1-5; unclear D gene. The V end lost 5 bases, the J end lost 4 bases, and 15 bases lay between the germline ends. Germline assignment: CDR1 SGHTA and CDR2 FQGNSA. CDR3 length: 15 residues. This chain's CDR3 is CASSGEAVVNQPQHF. For the CDR3, the DNA is TGTGCCAGCAGCGGCGAGGCAGTGGTTAATCAGCCCCAGCATTTT.

This clone was counted ten times or more. At one of its ends the junction is not consistent with the germline gene, which may arise from a read error. The chain employs TRBV7-2 and TRBJ2-5, with a possible D match to TRBD2 (6 bases). The CDR3 runs 14 residues. Looked up from germline, CDR1 is SGHTA and CDR2 is FQGNSA. Here the CDR3 DNA reads TGTGCCAGCGGCTTAGTAGCTAGCGAGGAGACCCAGTACTTC. Translated, it gives CASGLVASEETQYF.

This clone was recorded many times. This chain joins TRBV19 and TRBJ1-1, with D unresolved. CDR1 and CDR2 from the germline V gene are LNHDA and SQIVND (reference sequence). The CDR3 is 14 residues long. V was cut by 5 bases and J by 6 bases, with 16 bases left in between. The CDR3 loop is CASSSEGPLAEAFF. CDR3 DNA sequence: TGTGCCAGTAGTTCCGAAGGCCCTCTGGCTGAAGCTTTCTTT.

Notes on this clone: Sequence at one end of the junction differs from germline and may be a read error. The chain joins TRBV20-1 to TRBJ2-7, with 8 bases that match TRBD2. This CDR3 spans 18 amino acids. Looked up from germline, CDR1 is DFQATT and CDR2 is SNEGSKA (reference sequence). CDR3 nucleotide sequence: TGCAGTGCTAGAGATGTAAAGGAGCGGGGGTCGAGCTCCTACGATCAGTACTTC. As protein: CSARDVKERGSSSYDQYF.